These 25 T cell receptor beta chains share one sample of origin, sequenced in a study of T cells in Graves' hyperthyroidism and ophthalmopathy. RNA transcripts yielded amplified TCR beta CDR3 regions. In the first-round RT-PCR of the TCR CDR3, the HTBI primer set was used. TCRdb itself ran the multiplex PCR reads through MiXCR, one entry per CDR3 protein. The sample contains approximately 420,000 distinct CDR3 sequences, roughly 15% of which appear only once. Input material: blood. These receptors all come from a woman aged 18 to 35 with Graves' hyperthyroidism.

The chain is built from TRBV9 and TRBJ2-5, with 7 bases lining up with TRBD1. Germline V gives CDR1 SGDLS, CDR2 YYNGEE. V lost 4 bases and J lost 0; bases outside the gene matches: 3. The CDR3 is 14 amino acids. The CDR3 DNA reads TGTGCCAGCAGCCTTGGACAGGACCAAGAGACCCAGTACTTC. This gives the protein CASSLGQDQETQYF. The whole variable domain, remainder taken from reference TRBV9 and TRBJ2-5, is DSGVTQTPKHLITATGQRVTLRCSPRSGDLSVYWYQQSLDQGLQFLIQYYNGEERAKGNILERFSAQQFPDLHSELNLSSLELGDSALYFCASSLGQDQETQYFGPGTRLLVL.

The chain carries TRBV20-1 and TRBJ1-5; D not resolved. Germline CDR1 reads DFQATT; CDR2 reads SNEGSKA (reference sequence). CDR3 length: 15 amino acids. Between the trimmed V and J ends, which lost 6 bases and 0 bases, there was a span of 15 bases. CDR3 bases: TGCAGTGCCGGTGTCGGATTGGATAGCAATCAGCCCCAGCATTTT. Its translation is CSAGVGLDSNQPQHF.

In regard to this clonotype: One base away lies a much larger clone, so this may be a sequencing read error. The rearrangement links TRBV20-1 to TRBJ2-1, with D unresolved. Germline V gene sequence: CDR1 DFQATT, CDR2 SNEGSKA (reference sequence). The CDR3 consists of 12 residues. The CDR3 here is CGATTSGDEQFF. The CDR3 coding sequence is TGCGGTGCAACTACCTCAGGCGATGAGCAGTTCTTC.

This clonotype was observed many times. This rearrangement joins TRBV6-1 to TRBJ2-7; D is unclear. In germline, CDR1 is MNHNS, CDR2 SASEGT. The CDR3 has 12 amino acids. Trimming removed 0 bases at V and 3 bases at J, with 3 bases between. CDR3 DNA: TGTGCCAGCAGTGAAGCTCGCTACGAGCAGTACTTC. Amino acids: CASSEARYEQYF.

As for this clonotype: With a much larger clone just one base away, this may be a read error. The chain is built from TRBV2 and TRBJ2-5; possibly TRBD1 for D (5 bases). Germline assignment: CDR1 SNHLY and CDR2 FYNNEI. There are 12 residues in the CDR3. The chain's CDR3 is CAGSRQQETQYF. The CDR3 nucleotides are TGTGCCGGCAGTCGACAGCAAGAGACCCAGTACTTC.

At least ten counts were recorded for this clonotype. This chain links TRBV2 with TRBJ2-6; perhaps D is TRBD1 or TRBD2 (6 bases each). Germline CDR1 is SNHLY and CDR2 is FYNNEI. The V and J ends lost 6 bases and 4 bases respectively, with 10 bases between them. The CDR3 has 14 amino acids. In nucleotides, the CDR3 is TGTGCCAGCAGGGAGGGGGTAGGGGCCAACGTCCTGACTTTC. Translation: CASREGVGANVLTF.

This clonotype was recorded once. The chain links TRBV20-1 to TRBJ2-1; D gene unclear. Looked up from germline, CDR1 is DFQATT and CDR2 is SNEGSKA (reference sequence). Trimming took 0 bases from V and 5 from J, leaving 11 bases between them. The CDR3 runs to 14 residues. The CDR3 DNA is TGCAGTGCTAGAGATCACGCGGCCCACAATGAGCAGTTCTTC. This translates into CSARDHAAHNEQFF.

The table lists this clonotype with many counts. CDR3 sequence reads: CASREGLAGPWEFF. CDR3 bases: TGTGCCAGCAGGGAGGGACTAGCGGGGCCCTGGGAGTTCTTC. The rearrangement uses TRBV2 and TRBJ2-1; 13 bases align to TRBD2. The V segment lost 6 bases and the J segment 14 bases; nucleotides outside the gene matches: 10. The CDR3 totals 14 residues. From germline, CDR1 is SNHLY and CDR2 FYNNEI. The full variable domain, with the rest looked up from reference TRBV2 and TRBJ2-1, is EPEVTQTPSHQVTQMGQEVILRCVPISNHLYFYWYRQILGQKVEFLVSFYNNEISEKSEIFDDQFSVERPDGSNFTLKIRSTKLEDSAMYFCASREGLAGPWEFFGPGTRLTVL.

V gene TRBV11-2 combines with J gene TRBJ1-6, with TRBD1 as a possible D gene (5 bases). This CDR3 region has 15 residues. Germline V CDR1 and CDR2: SGHAT, FQNNGV. V shed 0 bases and J shed 11 bases, with 14 bases lying between them. The CDR3 here is CASSLELARAAPLHF. In DNA, the CDR3 is TGTGCCAGCAGCTTAGAGCTGGCCAGGGCTGCACCCCTCCACTTT.

This clonotype came up many times. This chain joins TRBV11-2 and TRBJ2-7; D ambiguous. Trimming pared 0 bases from V and 0 bases from J, leaving 6 bases between. This CDR3 is 14 amino acids long. The germline gives CDR1 SGHAT, CDR2 FQNNGV. The CDR3 DNA reads TGTGCCAGCAGCTTAGAAGTCCCCTCCTACGAGCAGTACTTC. The encoded protein is CASSLEVPSYEQYF.

A note on this clonotype: A much larger clonotype is one base distant, so this may be a read error. CDR3 protein: CASSLSRPKNIQCF. DNA for the CDR3: TGTGCCAGCAGCTTGAGCAGGCCAAAAAACATTCAGTGCTTC. This sequence joins TRBV7-2 and TRBJ2-4, with unresolved D. The CDR3 spans 14 residues. CDR1 is SGHTA, CDR2 FQGNSA, per germline.

This clonotype was seen repeatedly, ten times or more. J is TRBJ2-1 and V is TRBV5-1; 9 nucleotides match TRBD1. Germline lookup yields CDR1 SGHRS and CDR2 YFSETQ. This CDR3 is 14 amino acids long. J lost 4 bases, V lost 7 bases, and 6 bases had no gene match. Here the CDR3 reads CASRSGQGYNEQFF. CDR3 coding DNA: TGCGCCAGCCGCTCGGGACAGGGATACAATGAGCAGTTCTTC.

In the case of this clonotype: This may stem from a read error, because a much larger clone lies one nucleotide away. The gene calls are TRBV28 and TRBJ2-1; 12 bases are shared with TRBD2. With 9 bases clipped from V and 8 bases from J, the junction kept 11 bases outside the gene matches. The CDR3 is 15 amino acids. From germline, CDR1 is MDHEN and CDR2 SYDVKM. The DNA of the CDR3 is TGTGCCAGTAGTATAACTAGCGGGAGGTTCGATGAGCAGTTCTTC. Its translation is CASSITSGRFDEQFF.

This clonotype was seen a handful of times. The rearrangement uses TRBV30 and TRBJ2-4; the match to TRBD2 covers 7 bases. CDR1 is GTSNPN and CDR2 is SVGIG in the germline V gene (reference sequence). The J segment lost 3 bases and the V segment lost 2 bases, leaving 7 bases of the junction unmatched. CDR3 length: 15 amino acids. The CDR3 nucleotides read TGTGCCTGGAGTAGGGGACGGGACTACAAAAACATTCAGTACTTC. Its translation is CAWSRGRDYKNIQYF.

This clonotype was seen ten or more times. The chain links TRBV28 to TRBJ2-3, with D possibly being TRBD1 (5 bases). CDR1 is MDHEN and CDR2 is SYDVKM in the germline V gene. V dropped 6 bases and J dropped 6 bases, with 19 bases sitting between them. CDR3 length equals 15 residues. The CDR3 nucleotides read TGTGCCAGCAGGGGGCTGGGGTTTATGGTGGATACGCAGTATTTT. It yields the protein CASRGLGFMVDTQYF.

This clonotype was counted ten times or more. CDR3 in amino acids: CASSPLGEVAEKLFF. The CDR3 DNA follows: TGTGCCAGCTCACCTCTGGGCGAGGTCGCTGAAAAACTGTTTTTT. The rearrangement links TRBV18 to TRBJ1-4; D uncertain. Germline assignment: CDR1 KGHSH and CDR2 LQKENI. CDR3 length: 15 residues. Trimming shortened V by 3 bases and J by 7 bases, and 15 bases separated the two germline ends.

This rearrangement joins TRBV28 to TRBJ1-2; tentative D call: TRBD1 (6 bases). Trimming cost V 3 bases and J 3 bases, with 8 bases left between them. The CDR3 length is 13 residues. The V gene's germline CDR1 is MDHEN and CDR2 SYDVKM. The CDR3 loop is CASSLWTDYGYTF. The DNA of the CDR3 is TGTGCCAGCAGTTTGTGGACAGACTATGGCTACACCTTC.

This clonotype was counted many times. The V gene is TRBV11-2, the J gene TRBJ2-3; 7 bases agree with TRBD1. The CDR3 spans 12 residues. Germline CDR1 SGHAT, CDR2 FQNNGV. Trimming at V came to 5 bases and at J to 11 bases, leaving 7 bases not matched to a gene. The CDR3 loop reads CASSPRRDRQYF. The CDR3 DNA reads as TGTGCCAGCAGCCCCCGTAGGGACAGGCAGTATTTT.

Many counts were recorded for this clonotype. CDR3 sequence: CAWSVLVGANVLTF. The CDR3 DNA sequence: TGTGCCTGGAGTGTACTAGTGGGGGCCAACGTCCTGACTTTC. The chain employs TRBV30 and TRBJ2-6, with D perhaps matching TRBD2 (5 bases). This CDR3 has 14 residues. V was trimmed by 0 bases and J by 4 bases, leaving 7 bases between them. CDR1 and CDR2 from the germline V gene are GTSNPN and SVGIG (reference sequence).

This clonotype came up many times. V gene TRBV7-2 combines with J gene TRBJ1-2; 10 bases align to TRBD1. After removal of 5 bases from V and 3 bases from J, the junction contained 6 bases not matched to a gene. Germline lookup yields CDR1 SGHTA and CDR2 FQGNSA. The CDR3 is 15 amino acids. CDR3 bases: TGTGCCAGCAGCGCAGACAGGGGGCCGTACTATGGCTACACCTTC. This translates into CASSADRGPYYGYTF.

The chain is built from TRBV7-6 and TRBJ2-3; TRBD1 matches at 11 bases. This CDR3 contains 17 residues. Looked up from germline, CDR1 is SGHVS and CDR2 is FNYEAQ. The ends lost 3 bases at V and 4 bases at J; junction bases unmatched: 9. The CDR3 nucleotides read TGTGCCAGCAGCTTGGCCCCGGGACAGGGGGTGGCAGATACGCAGTATTTT. This translates into CASSLAPGQGVADTQYF.

This clonotype was counted at least ten times. V gene TRBV20-1 combines with J gene TRBJ2-7, with 7 bases aligning to TRBD2. V was clipped by 3 bases and J by 4 bases; unmatched bases: 12. The CDR3 consists of 15 residues. Germline CDR1 reads DFQATT; CDR2 reads SNEGSKA (reference sequence). DNA for the CDR3: TGCAGTGCTAGTTTCTCGTGGGGGGGTGGGTACGAGCAGTACTTC. Its translation is CSASFSWGGGYEQYF.

V usage is TRBV30 and J usage is TRBJ1-4; D is unresolved. Trimming removed 4 bases from V and 3 bases from J, with 6 bases in between. This CDR3 region has 12 residues. Germline CDR1 GTSNPN, CDR2 SVGIG (reference sequence). The CDR3 reads CAWTGPNEKLFF. As DNA, the CDR3 is TGTGCCTGGACAGGTCCTAATGAAAAACTGTTTTTT.

This sequence joins TRBV12-5 and TRBJ2-3; D possibly corresponds to TRBD1 (5 bases). The CDR3 has 18 residues. Trimming pared 4 bases from V and 1 base from J, leaving 21 bases between. Germline V gene data show CDR1 as LGHNT and CDR2 as FRNRAP. CDR3 loop: CASGSGKGASDGTDTQYF. In nucleotides, the CDR3 is TGTGCTAGTGGTTCGGGCAAAGGGGCGTCTGATGGCACAGATACGCAGTATTTT.

This clonotype was detected many times. The chain employs TRBV20-1 and TRBJ2-7, with 10 bases matching TRBD2. Losses at the gene ends were 4 bases for V and 4 bases for J; bases not matched to a gene: 4. Germline CDR1 reads DFQATT; CDR2 reads SNEGSKA (reference sequence). CDR3 length: 13 amino acids. CDR3 amino acids: CSATTSGMYEQYF. The DNA of the CDR3 is TGCAGTGCTACTACTAGCGGGATGTACGAGCAGTACTTC.